The clone carrying this TCR beta chain was recorded once. The antigen is not known. This sample was included in a study of radiotherapy plus CTLA-4 blockade in lung cancer. Study outcomes and limitations: Increased serum interferon-beta after radiation also reportedly predicted response strongly.

The repertoire was sequenced with immunoSEQ multiplex PCR; TCRdb's copy has only in-frame clones and lacks some. The sample shows some 73,000 clones, roughly 70% of them seen only once. The material sequenced was peripheral blood, taken from a patient treated with radiotherapy plus ipilimumab. The TCR comes from a human donor with non-small cell lung cancer whose response to radiotherapy plus ipilimumab could not be evaluated.

In DNA, the CDR3 is TGCGCCAGCAGCGGCGGGACGGTTGGAAACACCATATATTTT. It encodes CASSGGTVGNTIYF. The chain is built from TRBV5-1 and TRBJ1-3; a weak D match, TRBD1 (5 bases). V was cut by 4 bases and J by 3 bases, with 11 bases left in between. Germline V lookup: CDR1 SGHRS, CDR2 YFSETQ. The CDR3 extends over 14 amino acids.